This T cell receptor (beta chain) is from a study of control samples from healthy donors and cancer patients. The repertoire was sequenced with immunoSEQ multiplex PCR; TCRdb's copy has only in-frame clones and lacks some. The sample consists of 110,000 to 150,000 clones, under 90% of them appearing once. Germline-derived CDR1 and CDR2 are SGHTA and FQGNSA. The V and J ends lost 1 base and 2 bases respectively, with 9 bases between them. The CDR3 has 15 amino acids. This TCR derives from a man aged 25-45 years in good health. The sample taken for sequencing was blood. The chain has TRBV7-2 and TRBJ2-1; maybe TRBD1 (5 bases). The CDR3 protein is CASSLEDKAYNEQFF. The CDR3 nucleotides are TGTGCCAGCAGCTTAGAGGACAAAGCCTACAATGAGCAGTTCTTC.